This TCR beta chain appears in the sequencing data of a study of CD8 T cells in Susac syndrome. The CDR3 totals 15 residues. V lost 3 bases and J 8 bases, leaving 19 bases between the germline ends. Per germline, CDR1 LNHDA and CDR2 SQIVND (reference sequence). TCR beta sequences were obtained from blood CD8+ and CD4+ T cells. Negative isolation was applied to CD8+ and CD4+ T cells, and FACS enrichment was applied to TEMRA cells. RNA, at about 0.5 to 1 ug, was reverse transcribed with random hexamers. Each CDR3 protein is one row after TCRdb ran MiXCR on the immunoSEQ multiplex PCR reads. Of approximately 210,000 distinct CDR3 sequences detected, approximately 94% appear once; the ten largest clones hold 0.15% to 0.2%.

Specimen: CD4+ T cells from PBMCs. The source of this sequence is a human donor with Susac syndrome. V usage is TRBV19 and J usage is TRBJ1-2, with D possibly matching TRBD1 (5 bases). The CDR3 loop reads CASSIFGTLGSGYTF. The CDR3 coding sequence is TGTGCCAGTAGTATTTTCGGGACCCTTGGAAGCGGCTACACCTTC.